This T cell receptor (beta chain) is drawn from a study of cytomegalovirus exposure and HLA in healthy donors. Whole-study results and caveats: TCR beta V segments were, for the most part, productive about 87% or about 30% of the time in an earlier analysis.

The CDR3 contains 14 residues. Germline V gives CDR1 SEHNR, CDR2 FQNEAQ (reference sequence). Trimming pared 4 bases from V and 7 bases from J, leaving 14 bases between. The PCR contained 60 Vbeta and 13 Jbeta primers. Assay used: immunoSEQ multiplex PCR; TCRdb lists only in-frame clones, some missing. Among under 200,000 clones listed, 65% to 80% were seen once. As regards this clone: Its antigen is still unknown.

The sequenced sample consisted of PBMCs. The sequence derives from a woman between 40 and 50 years old in good health and CMV-seronegative. This chain links TRBV7-9 with TRBJ2-1; D may be TRBD1 (6 bases). CDR3 sequence (DNA): TGTGCCAGCAGCTCCCGGGACAAGTGGAATGAGCAGTTCTTC. Protein product: CASSSRDKWNEQFF.